These 19 T cell receptor beta chains originate from one sample sequenced in a study of T cell repertoires in aging, cancer and after chemotherapy. Peripheral blood genomic DNA, not sorted cells or RNA, was the template. A mixed TRB-A/B primer pool amplified rearranged TRB by multiplex touch-down PCR. Each CDR3 protein gets one entry after TCRdb re-called the multiplex PCR reads with MiXCR. The sample yields 500 to 650 distinct CDR3 sequences, 20% to 25% seen once. What was sequenced was blood. These receptors all come from a human donor with a blood cancer.

This clonotype was seen a handful of times. V is TRBV7-9 and J is TRBJ2-5; D is undetermined. Germline V gives CDR1 SEHNR, CDR2 FQNEAQ (reference sequence). The CDR3 consists of 15 residues. Trimming took 1 base from V and 2 from J, leaving 11 bases between them. Here the CDR3 DNA reads TGTGCCAGCAGCTTAGGACCCTCTCCTCAAGAGACCCAGTACTTC. Residues: CASSLGPSPQETQYF. Full variable domain (remainder filled in from reference TRBV7-9 and TRBJ2-5): DTGVSQNPRHKITKRGQNVTFRCDPISEHNRLYWYRQTLGQGPEFLTYFQNEAQLEKSRLLSDRFSAERPKGSFSTLEIQRTEQGDSAMYLCASSLGPSPQETQYFGPGTRLLVL.

By sample share, this clonotype is medium-sized (0.01 to 0.1%). The V gene is TRBV19, the J gene TRBJ1-1; D uncertain. Germline CDR1 is LNHDA and CDR2 is SQIVND (reference sequence). Trimming removed 8 bases from V and 1 base from J, with 11 bases in between. The CDR3 is 13 residues long. The CDR3 protein is CASCAPPNTEAFF. The CDR3 nucleotides are TGTGCCAGTTGCGCCCCTCCGAACACTGAAGCTTTCTTT.

By frequency in the sample, this clonotype is large (0.1 to 1%). The rearrangement joins TRBV6-2 or TRBV6-3 to TRBJ2-3; no definite D call. In germline, CDR1 is MNHEY, CDR2 SVGEGT. This CDR3 is 12 amino acids long. V shed 2 bases and J shed 3 bases, with 3 bases lying between them. Here the CDR3 reads CASSYGTDTQYF. For the CDR3, the DNA is TGTGCCAGCAGTTACGGGACAGATACGCAGTATTTT.

The V and J genes are TRBV19 and TRBJ2-2, with 15 bases aligning to TRBD2. Germline trimming cut 4 bases from V and 3 bases from J; bases unmatched to any gene: 6. The germline gives CDR1 LNHDA, CDR2 SQIVND (reference sequence). This CDR3 has 18 amino acids. DNA of the CDR3: TGTGCCAGTAGTAAGTGGACTAGCGGGGGGGCTGACACCGGGGAGCTGTTTTTT. It specifies CASSKWTSGGADTGELFF.

This clonotype is labeled medium-sized. The chain employs TRBV10-3 and TRBJ2-2; 10 bases are a match to TRBD1. The trim removed 10 bases at V and 4 bases at J, leaving 6 bases unmatched. Per germline, CDR1 ENHRY and CDR2 SYGVKD. CDR3 length equals 14 residues. The chain's CDR3 is CASRGQGSTGELFF. CDR3 DNA sequence: TGTGCCAGCCGGGGACAGGGGAGCACCGGGGAGCTGTTTTTT.

This clonotype is medium-sized (0.01 to 0.1%) by share. This sequence joins TRBV6-5 and TRBJ1-2, with D possibly being TRBD1 (6 bases). Germline V gives CDR1 MNHEY, CDR2 SVGAGI. The length of the CDR3 is 14 residues. Trimming cost V 0 bases and J 5 bases, with 10 bases left between them. CDR3: CASSYSGGGYGYTF. DNA for the CDR3: TGTGCCAGCAGTTACTCAGGGGGGGGATATGGCTACACCTTC.

Within the sample, this clonotype is large. The rearrangement uses TRBV6-5 and TRBJ2-5; 7 bases align to TRBD1. The CDR3 loop spans 14 amino acids. Per germline, CDR1 MNHEY and CDR2 SVGAGI. Losses at the gene ends were 6 bases for V and 5 bases for J; bases not matched to a gene: 9. The CDR3 bases are TGTGCCAGCAGAGCGACAGGACAGGCCGAGACCCAGTACTTC. This encodes CASRATGQAETQYF.

This clonotype rates as medium-sized. V and J are TRBV7-9 and TRBJ2-6; weak D call: TRBD2 (5 bases). V was pared by 8 bases and J by 0 bases, with 20 bases between. The CDR3 loop spans 18 amino acids. From germline, CDR1 is SEHNR and CDR2 FQNEAQ (reference sequence). For the CDR3, the DNA is TGTGCCAGCGAGGGCCCGAGCCCAACACCCTCTGGGGCCAACGTCCTGACTTTC. Its translation: CASEGPSPTPSGANVLTF.

This clonotype was recorded a few times. This chain connects TRBV7-6 to TRBJ1-1; perhaps TRBD1 as D (5 bases). The CDR3 has 14 amino acids. CDR1 is SGHVS, CDR2 FNYEAQ, per germline. The V end was cut by 5 bases, the J end by 3 bases, with 13 bases between. The CDR3 nucleotides read TGTGCCAGCAGCCCAAACCGGGGGGACACTGAAGCTTTCTTT. Translation gives CASSPNRGDTEAFF.

This clonotype is categorized as medium-sized (0.01 to 0.1%). The chain is built from TRBV7-9 and TRBJ2-1; 8 bases match TRBD1. The ends lost 3 bases at V and 3 bases at J; junction bases unmatched: 4. The CDR3 is 15 amino acids. Germline lookup yields CDR1 SEHNR and CDR2 FQNEAQ (reference sequence). CDR3 DNA sequence: TGTGCCAGCAGCTTGGACAGGGTAGGCTACAATGAGCAGTTCTTC. Its translation: CASSLDRVGYNEQFF.

As for this clonotype: This may stem from a read error, because a much larger clone lies one nucleotide away. The rearrangement uses TRBV6-5 and TRBJ1-2, with D hard to call. This CDR3 has 14 residues. V dropped 0 bases and J dropped 5 bases, with 10 bases sitting between them. The germline V gene encodes CDR1 MNHEY and CDR2 SVGAGI. Here the CDR3 DNA reads TGTGCCAGCAGTTACTCAGGGTGGGGATATGGCTACACCTTC. This codes for CASSYSGWGYGYTF.

In the case of this clonotype: Since a much larger clone is just one base distant, this may be a read error. CDR3 protein: CASSRASGYVGELFF. Written as DNA, the CDR3 is TGTGCCAGTAGTAGGGCTAGCGGGTACGTCGGGGAGCTGTTTTTT. V is TRBV19 and J is TRBJ2-2; TRBD2 aligns across 8 bases. Germline V gene lookup returns CDR1 LNHDA and CDR2 SQIVND (reference sequence). This CDR3 has 15 residues. Trimming cost V 4 bases and J 7 bases; bases outside gene matches: 8.

This clonotype is medium-sized (0.01 to 0.1%) by share. The chain combines TRBV27 with TRBJ1-5; 7 nucleotides align to TRBD1. The trim removed 4 bases at V and 4 bases at J, leaving 10 bases unmatched. This CDR3 region has 16 residues. CDR1 and CDR2 (germline): MNHEY, SMNVEV (reference sequence). This CDR3 is CASSSRGRLGNQPQHF. The CDR3 DNA reads as TGTGCCAGCAGTTCGAGGGGGCGTTTGGGGAATCAGCCCCAGCATTTT.

By share, this clonotype counts as medium-sized (0.01 to 0.1%). V gene TRBV6-1 combines with J gene TRBJ1-2, with 8 nucleotides matching TRBD1. The CDR3 runs to 15 residues. The germline gives CDR1 MNHNS, CDR2 SASEGT. Trimming at V came to 3 bases and at J to 6 bases, leaving 9 bases not matched to a gene. The CDR3, as DNA: TGTGCCAGCAGTGATCTAAGCAGGGGGCTTAATGGCTACACCTTC. Translated, it gives CASSDLSRGLNGYTF.

This clonotype is categorized as medium-sized (0.01 to 0.1%). The rearrangement joins TRBV27 to TRBJ1-3; tentatively, D is TRBD1 (6 bases). The CDR3 covers 14 residues. The germline gives CDR1 MNHEY, CDR2 SMNVEV (reference sequence). Trimming took off 0 bases at V and 7 bases at J, with 10 bases between the two ends. The CDR3: CASSLSRGGNTIYF. As DNA, the CDR3 is TGTGCCAGCAGTTTATCTAGGGGGGGCAACACCATATATTTT.

The V and J genes are TRBV20-1 and TRBJ2-1; 14 positions match TRBD2. Germline assignment: CDR1 DFQATT and CDR2 SNEGSKA (reference sequence). The CDR3 sequence is 15 residues long. V lost 6 bases, J lost 4 bases, and 5 bases stayed unmatched. The CDR3 region has the DNA TGCAGTGCCCCGACTAGCGGGGGGGATTACAATGAGCAGTTCTTC. Its protein is CSAPTSGGDYNEQFF.

This clonotype is large by share. This sequence joins TRBV19 and TRBJ2-1; 7 positions agree with TRBD1. The CDR3 extends over 15 amino acids. CDR1 and CDR2 (germline): LNHDA, SQIVND (reference sequence). V lost 6 bases, J lost 0 bases, and 5 bases stayed unmatched. The CDR3 reads CASREDRSSYNEQFF. In nucleotides, the CDR3 is TGTGCCAGTAGGGAGGACAGGAGCTCCTACAATGAGCAGTTCTTC.

This clonotype is medium-sized by share. The chain joins TRBV6-2 or TRBV6-3 to TRBJ1-1; possible D gene TRBD1, 5 bases. The V end was cut by 0 bases, the J end by 3 bases, with 14 bases between. Germline V gene sequence: CDR1 MNHEY, CDR2 SVGEGT. The CDR3 length is 16 residues. The CDR3 DNA follows: TGTGCCAGCAGTTACTCGATAGGGGAGGGGTACACTGAAGCTTTCTTT. This codes for CASSYSIGEGYTEAFF.

The chain is built from TRBV6-5 and TRBJ1-5; 8 nucleotides match TRBD1. Trimming removed 6 bases from V and 2 bases from J; junction bases left unmatched: 6. Looked up from germline, CDR1 is MNHEY and CDR2 is SVGAGI. This CDR3 is built from 15 residues. Here the CDR3 DNA reads TGTGCCAGCAGCCGGGCACAGGGGGGCAATCAGCCCCAGCATTTT. Its protein is CASSRAQGGNQPQHF.